This TCR beta chain originates from a study of cytomegalovirus exposure and HLA in healthy donors. Study details: For the roughly 400 genotyped donors, around 76% fell within the Caucasian-associated ancestry cluster.

As concerns this clone: Its target is not known.

Germline values: CDR1 SGHVS, CDR2 FNYEAQ. CDR3 size: 15 residues. V trimming: 1 base; J trimming: 4 bases; junction bases outside the gene matches: 4. In the PCR, 60 Vbeta and 13 Jbeta primers were used. Clones were read by immunoSEQ multiplex PCR, and TCRdb kept only the in-frame ones, dropping some. The data show roughly 95,000 clones, with more than 75% seen just once and approximately 5% held by the top ten. Overall study results and limits: Using a false discovery rate of 0.05, a later analysis showed that 15,000 to 20,000 TCR beta sequences were associated with HLA alleles. The study designated fewer than 200 TCR beta chains cytomegalovirus-associated.

The source material was PBMCs. This receptor was taken from a man aged 25 to 40 in good health and CMV-seropositive. The chain joins TRBV7-6 to TRBJ1-2, with 9 bases fitting TRBD1. CDR3 sequence reads: CASSLGDRDSYGYTF. In nucleotides, the CDR3 is TGTGCCAGCAGCTTAGGGGACAGGGATAGCTATGGCTACACCTTC.